The 25 T cell receptor beta chains below were found in one sample sequenced in a study of cytomegalovirus exposure and HLA in healthy donors. The PCR was carried out with 60 Vbeta primers and 13 Jbeta primers. Libraries were prepared by immunoSEQ multiplex PCR; TCRdb keeps only in-frame clonotypes and omits some of them. The sample has roughly 150,000 clones, roughly 75% seen once. The material sequenced was PBMCs. The receptors were gathered from a man aged 18 to 29 in good health and CMV-seropositive.

CDR3 sequence reads: CASSPTGNQPQHF. The DNA of the CDR3 is TGTGCCAGCAGCCCGACAGGGAATCAGCCCCAGCATTTT. The V call is TRBV6-1, the J call TRBJ1-5, with TRBD1 matching over 7 bases. Germline CDR1 and CDR2: MNHNS and SASEGT. With V trimmed by 6 bases and J by 4 bases, 3 bases remained unmatched. The CDR3 totals 13 residues.

This clone occurred once. The rearrangement uses TRBV5-5 and TRBJ2-7, with 15 bases matching TRBD2. This CDR3 contains 18 residues. Germline V gene lookup returns CDR1 SGHKS and CDR2 YYEKEE (reference sequence). Trimming cost V 4 bases and J 4 bases; bases outside gene matches: 12. CDR3 loop: CASSPKPWTSGRDYEQYF. Here the CDR3 DNA reads TGTGCCAGCAGCCCTAAACCATGGACTAGCGGGAGGGATTACGAGCAGTACTTC.

The J gene is TRBJ1-5, the V gene TRBV27; no clear D gene. Per the germline V gene, CDR1 is MNHEY and CDR2 is SMNVEV (reference sequence). Between the trimmed V and J ends, which lost 2 bases and 5 bases, there was a span of 7 bases. This CDR3 has 13 amino acids. The CDR3 here is CASSLVPDQPQHF. The CDR3 nucleotides read TGTGCCAGCAGTTTAGTACCAGATCAGCCCCAGCATTTT.

The chain is built from TRBV5-6 and TRBJ2-7; the D gene is possibly TRBD2 (5 bases). CDR1 and CDR2 from the germline V gene are SGHDT and YYEEEE. Trimming shortened V by 0 bases and J by 9 bases, and 16 bases separated the two germline ends. This CDR3 is built from 14 residues. DNA for the CDR3: TGTGCCAGCAGCTTGGGGACGGACTTCCTCGGGCAGTACTTC. It encodes CASSLGTDFLGQYF.

This clone was seen a single time. The gene calls are TRBV29-1 and TRBJ2-1, with D possibly matching TRBD2 (6 bases). Trimming stripped 5 bases from V and 7 bases from J, with 15 bases between. The CDR3 extends over 13 amino acids. Germline V CDR1 and CDR2: SQVTM, ANQGSEA. The CDR3 nucleotides read TGCAGCGTTCTGGAGGGCCCTCGAAATGAGCAGTTCTTC. It yields the protein CSVLEGPRNEQFF.

The chain combines TRBV7-6 with TRBJ2-5, with 9 bases that match TRBD1. The CDR3 extends over 14 amino acids. Germline V lookup: CDR1 SGHVS, CDR2 FNYEAQ. Trimming removed 4 bases from V and 6 bases from J; junction bases left unmatched: 6. CDR3 residues: CASSSGTGLKTQYF. The CDR3 region has the DNA TGTGCCAGCAGCTCCGGGACAGGGCTAAAGACCCAGTACTTC.

This clone appeared a few times. An end of the junction differs from the germline gene, which may be a read error. The V and J genes are TRBV11-3 and TRBJ2-7; no firm D call. In germline, CDR1 is SGHNT, CDR2 YENEEA. This CDR3 region has 16 residues. This chain's CDR3 is CARSSVRGLSSYEQYF. DNA for the CDR3: TGTGCCCGCAGCTCGGTGCGCGGATTAAGCTCCTACGAGCAGTACTTC.

This chain links TRBV10-3 with TRBJ2-6; D possibly corresponds to TRBD1 (5 bases). The CDR3 totals 15 residues. V lost 10 bases to trimming and J lost 0 bases, with 13 bases between them. Germline values: CDR1 ENHRY, CDR2 SYGVKD. CDR3 sequence reads: CATLDSPSGANVLTF. The CDR3 coding sequence is TGTGCCACCCTTGACAGCCCCTCTGGGGCCAACGTCCTGACTTTC.

The chain joins TRBV6-7 to TRBJ1-1; weak D call: TRBD1 (5 bases). TRBV6-7 has ORF status, its function being uncertain. The CDR3 runs to 13 residues. Trimming pared 9 bases from V and 3 bases from J, leaving 14 bases between. In DNA, the CDR3 is TGTGCCAGGGGGCCAGGGCTGGACACTGAAGCTTTCTTT. Its translation is CARGPGLDTEAFF.

The chain couples TRBV28 to TRBJ1-5; perhaps TRBD1 as D (6 bases). Germline loops: CDR1 MDHEN, CDR2 SYDVKM. Trimming took off 3 bases at V and 5 bases at J, with 14 bases between the two ends. This CDR3 contains 15 residues. CDR3 DNA: TGTGCCAGCAGTTTGGGCAGGGGAGGGTATCAGCCCCAGCATTTT. The encoded protein is CASSLGRGGYQPQHF.

The chain uses TRBV29-1 and TRBJ2-3, with D possibly TRBD2 on 6 matching bases. CDR1 and CDR2 (germline): SQVTM, ANQGSEA. V lost 4 bases to trimming and J lost 2 bases, with 10 bases between them. This CDR3 contains 13 residues. CDR3 sequence: CSVAGRNTDTQYF. The CDR3 bases are TGCAGCGTTGCGGGGAGGAACACAGATACGCAGTATTTT.

This chain links TRBV6-1 with TRBJ1-5; 7 nucleotides agree with TRBD1. Per germline, CDR1 MNHNS and CDR2 SASEGT. V gave up 7 bases and J gave up 6 bases; unmatched junction bases: 6. The CDR3 runs 13 residues. The CDR3 protein is CASTTGRTQPQHF. CDR3 bases: TGTGCCAGCACGACAGGGAGAACTCAGCCCCAGCATTTT.

This clone was seen a single time. J is TRBJ2-1 and V is TRBV28, with D maybe TRBD2 (7 bases). CDR3 length: 15 residues. CDR1 is MDHEN and CDR2 is SYDVKM in the germline V gene. With 6 bases removed from V and 7 bases from J, the gap between germline ends came to 19 bases. The CDR3 DNA reads TGTGCCAGCAGACCCGTGGGGGGGCGAATGAATGAGCAGTTCTTC. Translating it yields CASRPVGGRMNEQFF.

The gene calls are TRBV27 and TRBJ2-7; D is possibly TRBD2 (6 bases). The CDR3 extends over 14 amino acids. CDR1 MNHEY and CDR2 SMNVEV come from the germline V gene (reference sequence). The V end lost 8 bases, the J end lost 2 bases, and 16 bases lay between the germline ends. The CDR3 nucleotides read TGTGCCAGCCACGGTGGGGAGGTTCCCTACGAGCAGTACTTC. As protein: CASHGGEVPYEQYF.

The rearrangement joins TRBV27 to TRBJ2-7; TRBD2 agrees at 8 bases. There are 13 residues in the CDR3. CDR1 is MNHEY, CDR2 SMNVEV, per germline (reference sequence). V was pared by 9 bases and J by 5 bases, with 9 bases of the junction left unmatched. CDR3 sequence (DNA): TGTGCCAGGACGACTAGCGCCGGCCACGAGCAGTACTTC. Amino acid sequence: CARTTSAGHEQYF.

This chain uses TRBV27 with TRBJ2-3; 8 positions agree with TRBD2. The CDR3 extends over 14 amino acids. V shed 7 bases and J 3 bases; nucleotides not matched to a gene: 6. The germline V gene has CDR1 MNHEY and CDR2 SMNVEV (reference sequence). CDR3 sequence (DNA): TGTGCCAGCATTGGCGGGAGGAGGACAGATACGCAGTATTTT. As protein: CASIGGRRTDTQYF.

The chain employs TRBV15 and TRBJ2-1; 7 bases fit TRBD2. The V gene's germline CDR1 is LNHNV and CDR2 YYDKDF (reference sequence). V gave up 0 bases and J gave up 16 bases; unmatched junction bases: 12. The CDR3 runs 14 residues. The CDR3 coding sequence is TGTGCCACCAGCAGAGATTATCAGGGAGGGCGCGTATTCTTC. This gives the protein CATSRDYQGGRVFF.

V is TRBV27 and J is TRBJ2-2; 7 bases agree with TRBD1. V dropped 3 bases and J dropped 1; count of bases not matched to a gene: 5. Germline V lookup: CDR1 MNHEY, CDR2 SMNVEV (reference sequence). The CDR3 totals 16 residues. CDR3 residues: CASSFGYRGNTGELFF. CDR3 sequence (DNA): TGTGCCAGCAGTTTTGGGTACAGGGGGAACACCGGGGAGCTGTTTTTT.

The V call is TRBV30, the J call TRBJ1-5; D gene ambiguous. CDR1 is GTSNPN, CDR2 SVGIG, per germline (reference sequence). Trimming removed 0 bases from V and 12 bases from J, with 15 bases in between. The CDR3 is 13 residues long. The CDR3 here is CAWSVSGSGSQHF. The CDR3 region has the DNA TGTGCCTGGAGTGTATCGGGGTCCGGGAGCCAGCATTTT. The full variable domain, in which reference TRBV30 and TRBJ1-5 provide the parts outside the CDR3, is SQTIHQWPATLVQPVGSPLSLECTVEGTSNPNLYWYRQAAGRGLQLLFYSVGIGQISSEVPQNLSASRPQDRQFILSSKKLLLSDSGFYLCAWSVSGSGSQHFGDGTRLSIL.

The chain is built from TRBV11-3 and TRBJ2-2, with 14 nucleotides matching TRBD2. With V trimmed by 2 bases and J by 5 bases, 4 bases remained unmatched. Germline CDR1 SGHNT, CDR2 YENEEA. The CDR3 consists of 17 residues. In nucleotides, the CDR3 is TGTGCCAGCAGCTTAACGGGACTAGCGGGAGAGACCGGGGAGCTGTTTTTT. Amino acid sequence: CASSLTGLAGETGELFF.

This chain links TRBV19 with TRBJ2-3; TRBD2 matches at 12 bases. Germline-derived CDR1 and CDR2 are LNHDA and SQIVND (reference sequence). The CDR3 loop spans 18 amino acids. Trimming at V came to 7 bases and at J to 4 bases, leaving 15 bases not matched to a gene. The CDR3 reads CASNQRTSGTRGADTQYF. The CDR3 nucleotides read TGTGCCAGTAACCAGCGGACTAGCGGGACCCGGGGGGCAGATACGCAGTATTTT.

The rearrangement uses TRBV30 and TRBJ2-7; D possibly corresponds to TRBD1 (6 bases). Trimming took 3 bases from V and 2 from J, leaving 8 bases between them. Germline V gene sequence: CDR1 GTSNPN, CDR2 SVGIG (reference sequence). The CDR3 covers 12 residues. CDR3 sequence (DNA): TGTGCCTGGAGGACAGGTACCTACGAGCAGTACTTC. Its protein product is CAWRTGTYEQYF.

V usage is TRBV2 and J usage is TRBJ1-1; tentative D call: TRBD1 (6 bases). Germline loops: CDR1 SNHLY, CDR2 FYNNEI. Trimming shortened V by 8 bases and J by 3 bases, and 13 bases separated the two germline ends. The CDR3 is 13 residues long. CDR3: CASGQGWDTEAFF. DNA of the CDR3: TGTGCCAGCGGCCAGGGGTGGGACACTGAAGCTTTCTTT.

This sequence joins TRBV5-3 and TRBJ2-7; maybe TRBD2 (7 bases). TRBV5-3 is given ORF status, its function remaining uncertain. Trimming cost V 8 bases and J 4 bases, with 22 bases left between them. This CDR3 has 15 residues. CDR3: CASSGEQGMSYEQYF. The CDR3, as DNA: TGTGCCAGCAGCGGGGAGCAGGGGATGTCTTACGAGCAGTACTTC.

This clone was found once. V is TRBV7-2 and J is TRBJ2-5, with D possibly being TRBD2 (6 bases). The germline CDR1 and CDR2 sequences are SGHTA and FQGNSA. V was cut by 6 bases and J by 5 bases, with 22 bases left in between. The CDR3 covers 16 residues. The CDR3 region is CASSSVQLLGRETQYF. The CDR3 bases are TGTGCCAGCAGTTCGGTTCAGCTATTAGGGAGGGAGACCCAGTACTTC. The variable domain in full, with the rest retrieved from reference TRBV7-2 and TRBJ2-5, is GAGVSQSPSNKVTEKGKDVELRCDPISGHTALYWYRQSLGQGLEFLIYFQGNSAPDKSGLPSDRFSAERTGGSVSTLTIQRTQQEDSAVYLCASSSVQLLGRETQYFGPGTRLLVL.